This T cell receptor beta chain emerged from a study of OX40 agonist ivuxolimab in advanced cancers. The study, taken as a whole, reports: In a subset of nonresponders, normalized T-cell clonal expansion was also low.

Data came from immunoSEQ multiplex PCR; TCRdb stores just in-frame clones and leaves some out. The sample includes 55,000 to 85,000 clones, 86% seen only once; the top ten take approximately 3%. Remarks on this clone: As yet, its antigen is unknown.

Germline CDR1 and CDR2: SGHRS and YFSETQ. Trimming removed 4 bases at V and 1 base at J, with 22 bases between. This CDR3 is 18 amino acids long. The specimen comprised CD4+ or CD8+ T cells sorted from blood, sampled in a trial of the OX40 agonist ivuxolimab. The sequence derives from an adult with an advanced solid tumor such as melanoma, head and neck, liver or kidney cancer. V gene TRBV5-1 combines with J gene TRBJ2-3; no firm D call. The CDR3 protein is CASSPEPMGLSGTDTQYF. CDR3 DNA sequence: TGCGCCAGCAGCCCCGAACCCATGGGTCTCTCTGGCACAGATACGCAGTATTTT. Full variable domain (missing parts from reference TRBV5-1 and TRBJ2-3): KAGVTQTPRYLIKTRGQQVTLSCSPISGHRSVSWYQQTPGQGLQFLFEYFSETQRNKGNFPGRFSGRQFSNSRSEMNVSTLELGDSALYLCASSPEPMGLSGTDTQYFGPGTRLTVL.